This T cell receptor (beta chain) derives from a study of blood T cell repertoires in COVID-19. Study as a whole: T cells, B-cell-depleted T cells, or PBMCs supplied cDNA or gDNA.

Source study methods: Amplification from reference gene primers served as the basis for estimated nucleated cell counts. Measured with immunoSEQ multiplex PCR; TCRdb has only the in-frame clones, and not every one. V and J calls and clone size follow that table, whereas D and trimming were derived from the DNA. The sample contains approximately 120,000 clones, around 76% of which appear only once. The CDR3 runs to 12 residues. The germline V gene encodes CDR1 SGHTA and CDR2 FQGNSA. Trimming took 3 bases from V and 4 from J, leaving 6 bases between them. Seattle participants joined during active infection and were tracked over time.

The material sequenced was peripheral blood. This receptor was identified in a man older than 75 with COVID-19, enrolled during active disease. V usage is TRBV7-2 and J usage is TRBJ1-2; maybe TRBD1 (5 bases). CDR3 sequence reads: CASSFDSYGYTF. Written as DNA, the CDR3 is TGTGCCAGCAGCTTCGACAGCTATGGCTACACCTTC.